The 14 T cell receptor beta chains listed next were all sequenced from one sample in a study of monozygotic twins with inflammatory bowel disease. With the 5' RACE reads reprocessed, TCRdb shows one record per CDR3 protein and no DNA. This sample contains 440,000 or so distinct CDR3 sequences. The sequenced sample was blood. The origin of the receptors is a human donor with ulcerative colitis or Crohn's disease, or a healthy co-twin of an affected twin (not recorded which).

V gene TRBV29-1 combines with J gene TRBJ1-1; TCRdb calls TRBD1, which cannot be checked without DNA. Germline V gene lookup returns CDR1 SQVTM and CDR2 ANQGSEA. The CDR3 totals 14 residues. The CDR3 sequence is CSVEDLGGATEAFF.

The chain uses TRBV27 and TRBJ2-5; TCRdb selects TRBD2, and the lack of DNA leaves this call unchecked. This CDR3 region has 15 residues. The germline V gene encodes CDR1 MNHEY and CDR2 SMNVEV (reference sequence). The CDR3 protein is CASRSGLNPQETQYF.

The V and J genes are TRBV24-1 and TRBJ2-6; TCRdb outputs TRBD2, but without DNA this stays unchecked. CDR1 is KGHDR, CDR2 SFDVKD, per germline. The CDR3 contains 15 residues. The CDR3 sequence is CATSMGGSGANVLTF.

The chain links TRBV3-1 to TRBJ1-1; TCRdb returns TRBD1, unconfirmable since there is no DNA. Germline CDR1 LGHDT, CDR2 YNNKEL (reference sequence). The CDR3 is 16 residues long. This chain's CDR3 is CASSQDTGQGNTEAFF. Using reference TRBV3-1 and TRBJ1-1 for the parts outside the CDR3, the full variable domain is DTAVSQTPKYLVTQMGNDKSIKCEQNLGHDTMYWYKQDSKKFLKIMFSYNNKELIINETVPNRFSPKSPDKAHLNLHINSLELGDSAVYFCASSQDTGQGNTEAFFGQGTRLTVV.

This chain joins TRBV6-5 and TRBJ2-1; TCRdb's D call, TRBD2, is unchecked because there is no DNA. Germline V gene lookup returns CDR1 MNHEY and CDR2 SVGAGI. The CDR3 runs 13 residues. The CDR3 here is CASSWGTQGEQFF.

V gene TRBV10-3 combines with J gene TRBJ1-6; TCRdb's D gene call, TRBD1, goes unchecked for lack of DNA. CDR1 is ENHRY, CDR2 SYGVKD, per germline. The CDR3 length is 17 residues. CDR3 protein: CAISEATGTGGSSPLHF.

The chain couples TRBV20-1 to TRBJ1-1; there is no DNA to check the TCRdb D call of TRBD1. The length of the CDR3 is 17 residues. Germline CDR1 DFQATT, CDR2 SNEGSKA (reference sequence). Here the CDR3 reads CSARKVRSGSNGGEAFF.

The chain couples TRBV3-1 to TRBJ2-7. Germline CDR1 is LGHDT and CDR2 is YNNKEL (reference sequence). The CDR3 runs to 15 residues. Here the CDR3 reads CASSQEGFFSYEQYF.

This sequence joins TRBV20-1 and TRBJ2-2. Looked up from germline, CDR1 is DFQATT and CDR2 is SNEGSKA (reference sequence). This CDR3 contains 15 residues. The CDR3 reads CSARVWQGKTGELFF.

V usage is TRBV7-8 and J usage is TRBJ1-5; the TCRdb call, TRBD1, lacks DNA for checking. The CDR3 extends over 15 amino acids. Germline V gives CDR1 SGHVS, CDR2 FQNEAQ. This CDR3 is CASSLGRTGNQPQHF.

The V call is TRBV5-1, the J call TRBJ2-7; TCRdb lists TRBD1, though no DNA is available to test this call. CDR1 and CDR2 from the germline V gene are SGHRS and YFSETQ. The CDR3 extends over 16 amino acids. The CDR3 sequence: CASSLVGTDYSYEQYF.

This rearrangement joins TRBV10-3 to TRBJ1-3. Germline V gene lookup returns CDR1 ENHRY and CDR2 SYGVKD. The CDR3 has 15 residues. CDR3 loop: CAIRASILSGNTIYF.

The chain joins TRBV20-1 to TRBJ2-1; the TCRdb D gene call, TRBD2, has no DNA to confirm it. The V gene's germline CDR1 is DFQATT and CDR2 SNEGSKA (reference sequence). CDR3 length: 16 amino acids. CDR3 protein: CSARILAGANYNEQFF.

J is TRBJ1-5 and V is TRBV7-9; TCRdb indicates TRBD1, and absent DNA this call remains unverified. The germline CDR1 and CDR2 sequences are SEHNR and FQNEAQ (reference sequence). The CDR3 extends over 14 amino acids. CDR3 sequence: CASSLQGDNQPQHF.